These T cell receptor beta chains were read from a single sample in a study of blood T cell repertoires in COVID-19. Produced via immunoSEQ multiplex PCR; TCRdb's table is partial and in-frame only. The table includes 100,000 to 150,000 clones, 75% to 90% detected once. Sequencing was carried out using peripheral blood. The receptors originated from a man aged 70 or older with active or convalescent COVID-19. Both conserved end residues are part of each CDR3. A D gene is named only where the DNA matches it firmly. Not every row has a clone size; where given, it reads once, few, many or a size class.

CDR3aa,CDR3nt,j_gene,abundance,d_gene,v_gene
CASSSDSNLRAKNIQYF,TGTGCCAGCAGCTCCGACTCGAATCTTAGGGCCAAAAACATTCAGTACTTC,TRBJ2-4,.,.,TRBV5-6
CASSPGPSGPQETQYF,TGTGCCAGCAGCCCAGGGCCTAGCGGCCCACAAGAGACCCAGTACTTC,TRBJ2-5,.,TRBD2,TRBV4-2
CASSPPSRGNEQYF,TGTGCCAGCTCACCACCGAGTAGGGGAAACGAGCAGTACTTC,TRBJ2-7,.,.,TRBV18
CASSLGTAYSNQPQHF,TGTGCCAGCAGTTTGGGGACAGCTTATAGCAATCAGCCCCAGCATTTT,TRBJ1-5,.,TRBD1,TRBV28
CASSLTLVRDRGRNYGYTF,TGTGCCAGCAGTTTAACCTTAGTACGCGACAGGGGAAGAAACTATGGCTACACCTTC,TRBJ1-2,.,TRBD1,TRBV28
CASSLGGATGGYEQYF,TGTGCCAGCAGCTTGGGTGGGGCGACAGGGGGCTACGAGCAGTACTTC,TRBJ2-7,.,TRBD1,TRBV5-6
CASSQVGTELNYGYTF,TGTGCCAGCAGCCAAGTAGGAACAGAACTTAACTATGGCTACACCTTC,TRBJ1-2,.,.,TRBV14
CASGQATPYQETQYF,TGTGCCAGCGGCCAGGCTACCCCCTACCAAGAGACCCAGTACTTC,TRBJ2-5,.,.,TRBV28
CASSFSGTALGEQYF,TGTGCCAGTAGTTTTTCCGGGACTGCCTTGGGAGAGCAGTACTTC,TRBJ2-7,.,.,TRBV19
CASSRSGTSGYYEQYF,TGTGCCAGCTCACGTTCCGGGACTAGCGGGTACTACGAGCAGTACTTC,TRBJ2-7,once,TRBD2,TRBV18
CASSSRSGNTIYF,TGTGCCAGCAGTTCCCGCTCTGGAAACACCATATATTTT,TRBJ1-3,.,.,TRBV6-6
CASSVDGRAYEQYF,TGTGCCAGCAGCGTAGACGGGAGGGCCTACGAGCAGTACTTC,TRBJ2-7,.,TRBD2,TRBV9
CATSNVGRDREETQYF,TGTGCCACCTCAAACGTGGGAAGGGACAGGGAAGAGACCCAGTACTTC,TRBJ2-5,.,TRBD1,TRBV24-1
CASSQGTVNQPQHF,TGTGCCAGCAGCCAAGGGACAGTGAATCAGCCCCAGCATTTT,TRBJ1-5,.,.,TRBV4-2
CASSQDSVAGTGSYTF,TGTGCCAGCAGCCAAGATTCCGTCGCCGGGACAGGGAGCTACACCTTC,TRBJ1-2,.,TRBD1,TRBV4-2
CASSPNRVEQFF,TGCGCCAGCAGCCCGAACAGGGTTGAGCAGTTCTTC,TRBJ2-1,once,.,TRBV5-1
CASRRTGTREQYF,TGTGCCAGCAGAAGGACAGGGACTCGCGAGCAGTACTTC,TRBJ2-7,.,TRBD1,TRBV6-5
CASSTRTGGPFEQYF,TGTGCCAGCAGTACCCGGACAGGGGGCCCCTTCGAGCAGTACTTC,TRBJ2-7,.,TRBD1,TRBV28
CASSQGGQSNQPQHF,TGTGCCAGCAGCCAAGGGGGACAGTCCAATCAGCCCCAGCATTTT,TRBJ1-5,.,TRBD1,TRBV3-1/TRBV3-2
CASRRVGGGWGYTF,TGTGCCAGCCGTAGGGTAGGGGGCGGTTGGGGCTACACCTTC,TRBJ1-2,.,TRBD1,TRBV28
CASRRDTGTGVYGYTF,TGTGCCAGCAGACGCGATACCGGGACAGGGGTCTATGGCTACACCTTC,TRBJ1-2,.,TRBD1,TRBV28
CASSPEQGALYGLFF,TGTGCCAGCTCACCAGAACAGGGGGCGCTTTATGGACTGTTTTTT,TRBJ1-4,.,TRBD1,TRBV18
CASSLEANYGYTF,TGTGCCAGCAGTTTAGAGGCTAACTATGGCTACACCTTC,TRBJ1-2,few,.,TRBV28
CASSDRGIEQFF,TGTGCCAGTAGTGACCGCGGTATTGAGCAGTTCTTC,TRBJ2-1,.,.,TRBV19
CASSEWLAGHYNEQFF,TGTGCCAGCAGTGAATGGCTAGCGGGCCACTACAATGAGCAGTTCTTC,TRBJ2-1,many,TRBD2,TRBV2
CASSSWTSGRADTQYF,TGTGCCAGCAGTTCCTGGACTAGCGGGAGGGCAGATACGCAGTATTTT,TRBJ2-3,.,TRBD2,TRBV27
CASSRPAQREVLETQYF,TGCGCCAGCAGCCGGCCGGCCCAGCGGGAGGTATTGGAGACCCAGTACTTC,TRBJ2-5,.,TRBD2,TRBV5-1
CASSLRVEDEQFF,TGTGCCAGCAGCTTAAGGGTGGAGGATGAGCAGTTCTTC,TRBJ2-1,.,.,TRBV5-4
CASSFLSPGQGPCEQYF,TGTGCCAGCAGCTTTTTATCGCCGGGACAGGGGCCGTGCGAGCAGTACTTC,TRBJ2-7,.,TRBD1,TRBV7-3
CASSISREGQPQHF,TGTGCCAGTAGTATATCCAGGGAGGGTCAGCCCCAGCATTTT,TRBJ1-5,few,.,TRBV19
CASSFTRDTYEQYF,TGTGCCAGCAGCTTTACCCGGGACACCTACGAGCAGTACTTC,TRBJ2-7,.,.,TRBV7-8
CASSEAAGHGNTIYF,TGTGCCAGCAGTGAAGCGGCGGGGCACGGAAACACCATATATTTT,TRBJ1-3,.,.,TRBV6-1
CASSLDRNIQYF,TGCGCCAGCAGCTTGGACAGAAACATTCAGTACTTC,TRBJ2-4,.,.,TRBV5-1
CASKGQNNEKLFF,TGTGCCAGCAAGGGACAGAATAATGAAAAACTGTTTTTT,TRBJ1-4,.,TRBD1,TRBV28
CASSPAGAGSYEQYF,TGTGCCAGCAGCCCCGCCGGTGCCGGCTCCTACGAGCAGTACTTC,TRBJ2-7,.,.,TRBV5-4
CASSPPLAYNEQFF,TGTGCCAGCAGTCCCCCTTTAGCTTACAATGAGCAGTTCTTC,TRBJ2-1,.,.,TRBV27
CASSPPGLAGDTQYF,TGTGCCAGCAGCCCCCCGGGACTAGCGGGAGATACGCAGTATTTT,TRBJ2-3,once,TRBD2,TRBV3-1/TRBV3-2
CATSTDLPPRADTQYF,TGTGCCACCAGCACAGATCTGCCACCGAGGGCAGATACGCAGTATTTT,TRBJ2-3,.,.,TRBV15
CASSLYGGTEAFF,TGTGCCAGTTCCTTGTATGGCGGGACTGAAGCTTTCTTT,TRBJ1-1,.,.,TRBV19
CASSSSGNYYNEQFF,TGTGCCAGCAGTTCTAGCGGGAATTACTACAATGAGCAGTTCTTC,TRBJ2-1,.,TRBD2,TRBV6-5
CASSDREFYEQYF,TGTGCCAGCAGTGACAGGGAATTCTACGAGCAGTACTTC,TRBJ2-7,few,TRBD1,TRBV6-6
CAICRDSNQPQHF,TGTGCCATTTGCAGGGATAGCAATCAGCCCCAGCATTTT,TRBJ1-5,.,.,TRBV10-3
CASSPRQGFEAFF,TGTGCCAGTAGTCCACGACAGGGTTTTGAAGCTTTCTTT,TRBJ1-1,.,TRBD1,TRBV19
CASRIETGLAGSGQYF,TGTGCCAGCAGAATCGAAACGGGACTAGCGGGATCAGGGCAGTACTTC,TRBJ2-7,.,TRBD2,TRBV2
CASIKAGGGNEQFF,TGTGCCAGTATCAAAGCGGGAGGGGGGAATGAGCAGTTCTTC,TRBJ2-1,.,TRBD2,TRBV19
CASSPRDRISSDYGYTF,TGTGCCAGCAGCCCCCGGGACAGGATCAGCAGCGACTATGGCTACACCTTC,TRBJ1-2,once,TRBD1,TRBV7-9
CASSPPLAGGYSYEQYF,TGTGCCAGCTCACCACCCCTAGCGGGGGGTTACTCCTACGAGCAGTACTTC,TRBJ2-7,.,TRBD2,TRBV18
CASSEEDFPYNEQFF,TGTGCCAGCAGTGAAGAGGACTTCCCCTACAATGAGCAGTTCTTC,TRBJ2-1,.,.,TRBV6-1
CAISEEVASTDTQYF,TGTGCCATCAGTGAGGAAGTGGCTAGCACAGATACGCAGTATTTT,TRBJ2-3,few,.,TRBV10-3
CATSSVDRGNSPLHF,TGTGCCACCAGCAGTGTCGACAGGGGTAATTCACCCCTCCACTTT,TRBJ1-6,.,TRBD1,TRBV15
CASSGVVGNTGELFF,TGTGCCAGCAGCGGAGTGGTGGGGAACACCGGGGAGCTGTTTTTT,TRBJ2-2,.,.,TRBV7-6
CASSLAALGSYEQYF,TGTGCCAGCAGCTTAGCGGCCCTAGGATCCTACGAGCAGTACTTC,TRBJ2-7,.,.,TRBV7-9
CASSSSGMYNEQFF,TGTGCCAGCTCTTCTAGCGGGATGTACAATGAGCAGTTCTTC,TRBJ2-1,.,TRBD2,TRBV27
CASSQRLAYEQYF,TGCGCCAGCAGCCAAAGACTGGCCTACGAGCAGTACTTC,TRBJ2-7,.,.,TRBV4-1
CASGHRGLSNQPQHF,TGTGCCAGCGGGCACAGGGGGCTTAGCAATCAGCCCCAGCATTTT,TRBJ1-5,.,TRBD1,TRBV27
CASSTSSRVTGNTIYF,TGTGCCAGCAGCACTAGTTCTCGGGTTACTGGAAACACCATATATTTT,TRBJ1-3,.,.,TRBV11-2
CASSSDQGALTDTQYF,TGTGCCAGCAGCTCCGACCAGGGTGCGTTGACGGATACGCAGTATTTT,TRBJ2-3,.,.,TRBV7-9
CASSSFSGRGGSYNEQFF,TGTGCCAGTAGTAGTTTTAGCGGGAGGGGGGGGTCCTACAATGAGCAGTTCTTC,TRBJ2-1,once,TRBD2,TRBV19
CASSQDAGGTTYEQYF,TGTGCCAGCAGCCAAGATGCAGGGGGCACAACCTACGAGCAGTACTTC,TRBJ2-7,once,TRBD1,TRBV4-2